The 14 T cell receptor beta chains reported below all come from one sample, sequenced in a study of shared clonotypes between healthy human individuals. Data came from immunoSEQ multiplex PCR; TCRdb stores just in-frame clones and leaves some out. The sample records about 1 million clones, approximately 72% being singletons. The specimen sequenced was memory CD4+ T cells sorted from blood. The subset was: CD45RA-negative fraction. Receptor source: a man between 18 and 35 years old in good health.

The chain carries TRBV2 and TRBJ1-2; weak D call: TRBD1 (5 bases). Germline V gene sequence: CDR1 SNHLY, CDR2 FYNNEI. V was pared by 5 bases and J by 2 bases, with 12 bases between. This CDR3 contains 14 residues. CDR3 loop: CASSWDEANYGYTF. CDR3 coding DNA: TGTGCCAGCAGTTGGGACGAGGCAAACTATGGCTACACCTTC.

The J gene is TRBJ2-7, the V gene TRBV7-6; perhaps TRBD1 as D (6 bases). CDR1 and CDR2 from the germline V gene are SGHVS and FNYEAQ. With 5 bases removed from V and 2 bases from J, the gap between germline ends came to 13 bases. This CDR3 comprises 14 residues. The CDR3 DNA is TGTGCCAGCAGCCGAGACAGGACCGCCTACGAGCAGTACTTC. Its translation is CASSRDRTAYEQYF.

The chain recombines TRBV2 with TRBJ2-3; a possible D gene is TRBD2 (5 bases). V was clipped by 2 bases and J by 4 bases, with 16 bases between them. The CDR3 length is 16 residues. CDR1 SNHLY and CDR2 FYNNEI come from the germline V gene. This CDR3 reads CASSEFQAETSDTQYF. The DNA of the CDR3 is TGTGCCAGCAGTGAATTCCAAGCGGAGACGTCAGATACGCAGTATTTT.

The table lists this clone with a count of one. The V and J genes are TRBV27 and TRBJ1-1; D may be TRBD1 (6 bases). V was pared by 5 bases and J by 0 bases, with 13 bases between. Germline CDR1 and CDR2: MNHEY and SMNVEV (reference sequence). The CDR3 sequence is 15 residues long. The CDR3 region is CASSTGGPLNTEAFF. CDR3 nucleotide sequence: TGTGCCAGCAGTACGGGGGGCCCTCTGAACACTGAAGCTTTCTTT.

This clone appeared once. V is TRBV30 and J is TRBJ2-7; 9 bases map to TRBD2. The J segment lost 5 bases and the V segment lost 7 bases, leaving 3 bases of the junction unmatched. Germline-derived CDR1 and CDR2 are GTSNPN and SVGIG (reference sequence). CDR3 length: 11 amino acids. CDR3 DNA sequence: TGTGCCTACAGCGGGGGGCACGAGCAGTACTTC. Translating gives CAYSGGHEQYF.

Turning to this clone: The identical CDR3 is also encoded by other nucleotide sequences in the sample. The chain carries TRBV30 and TRBJ1-3; a possible D gene is TRBD1 (5 bases). Trimming shortened V by 2 bases and J by 2 bases, and 7 bases separated the two germline ends. Germline loops: CDR1 GTSNPN, CDR2 SVGIG (reference sequence). The CDR3 sequence is 13 residues long. Here the CDR3 DNA reads TGTGCCTGGAGTTTAGGGGCTGGAAACACCATATATTTT. Protein: CAWSLGAGNTIYF. Full variable domain (rest looked up from reference TRBV30 and TRBJ1-3): SQTIHQWPATLVQPVGSPLSLECTVEGTSNPNLYWYRQAAGRGLQLLFYSVGIGQISSEVPQNLSASRPQDRQFILSSKKLLLSDSGFYLCAWSLGAGNTIYFGEGSWLTVV.

This clone has a handful of counts. The rearrangement uses TRBV5-4 and TRBJ2-1; D gene ambiguous. Looked up from germline, CDR1 is SGHNT and CDR2 is YYREEE (reference sequence). This CDR3 is built from 12 residues. V was clipped by 4 bases and J by 7 bases, with 9 bases between them. The CDR3 loop is CASSQRGNEQFF. CDR3 bases: TGTGCCAGCAGCCAAAGAGGAAATGAGCAGTTCTTC.

This clone was found a few times. The chain links TRBV7-2 to TRBJ2-3, with D tentatively TRBD2 (6 bases). The V end was cut by 8 bases, the J end by 1 base, with 19 bases between. Germline assignment: CDR1 SGHTA and CDR2 FQGNSA. This CDR3 region has 16 residues. This CDR3 reads CASQTRGGVGTDTQYF. The CDR3 DNA is TGTGCCAGCCAAACTCGCGGCGGGGTAGGCACAGATACGCAGTATTTT.

This clone was seen repeatedly, ten times or more. V is TRBV2 and J is TRBJ1-6; TRBD1 matches at 10 bases. Unmatched junction bases numbered 8, after V lost 0 bases and J lost 0 bases. This CDR3 is 20 amino acids long. The germline gives CDR1 SNHLY, CDR2 FYNNEI. CDR3 loop: CASSEALRDRGSSYNSPLHF. CDR3 sequence (DNA): TGTGCCAGCAGTGAAGCGCTTCGGGACAGGGGTAGCTCCTATAATTCACCCCTCCACTTT. The variable domain in full, with the rest retrieved from reference TRBV2 and TRBJ1-6, is EPEVTQTPSHQVTQMGQEVILRCVPISNHLYFYWYRQILGQKVEFLVSFYNNEISEKSEIFDDQFSVERPDGSNFTLKIRSTKLEDSAMYFCASSEALRDRGSSYNSPLHFGNGTRLTVT.

This CDR3 reads CASSLSPTDTQYF. The CDR3 nucleotides are TGTGCCAGCAGCTTGAGTCCCACAGATACGCAGTATTTT. The gene calls are TRBV5-5 and TRBJ2-3; D ambiguous. Germline V lookup: CDR1 SGHKS, CDR2 YYEKEE (reference sequence). The CDR3 has 13 residues. The ends were cut back, 1 base at V and 2 bases at J, with 5 bases in the middle.

This clone appeared a single time. The V and J genes are TRBV5-1 and TRBJ2-3, with TRBD2 matching over 12 bases. Trimming cost V 4 bases and J 8 bases; bases outside gene matches: 8. Germline V gives CDR1 SGHRS, CDR2 YFSETQ. This CDR3 is 15 amino acids long. The CDR3 sequence is CASSPRLAGESTQYF. CDR3 nucleotides: TGCGCCAGCAGCCCCCGACTAGCGGGAGAGTCTACGCAGTATTTT.

This clone was found once. The V and J genes are TRBV19 and TRBJ1-2; 9 nucleotides align to TRBD1. The ends lost 7 bases at V and 4 bases at J; junction bases unmatched: 10. The CDR3 runs 15 residues. CDR1 and CDR2 (germline): LNHDA, SQIVND (reference sequence). DNA for the CDR3: TGTGCCAGTATCAACGGGGGGACAGGGACCTATGGCTACACCTTC. It translates to CASINGGTGTYGYTF. The variable domain in full, completed from reference TRBV19 and TRBJ1-2, reads DGGITQSPKYLFRKEGQNVTLSCEQNLNHDAMYWYRQDPGQGLRLIYYSQIVNDFQKGDIAEGYSVSREKKESFPLTVTSAQKNPTAFYLCASINGGTGTYGYTFGSGTRLTVV.

The chain uses TRBV6-1 and TRBJ1-4, with D perhaps TRBD1 (6 bases). Trimming took off 2 bases at V and 10 bases at J, with 20 bases between the two ends. From germline, CDR1 is MNHNS and CDR2 SASEGT. This CDR3 contains 16 residues. CDR3 in DNA: TGTGCCAGCAGTGAAATCGTGGGCAGGGGTAGTGGAAAACTGTTTTTT. Amino acid sequence: CASSEIVGRGSGKLFF.

The chain has TRBV5-1 and TRBJ1-4, with D unclear. CDR3 length equals 15 residues. The germline gives CDR1 SGHRS, CDR2 YFSETQ. V lost 3 bases to trimming and J lost 2 bases, with 11 bases between them. The DNA of the CDR3 is TGCGCCAGCAGCTCGGGCGATTTCACTAATGAAAAACTGTTTTTT. It encodes CASSSGDFTNEKLFF.